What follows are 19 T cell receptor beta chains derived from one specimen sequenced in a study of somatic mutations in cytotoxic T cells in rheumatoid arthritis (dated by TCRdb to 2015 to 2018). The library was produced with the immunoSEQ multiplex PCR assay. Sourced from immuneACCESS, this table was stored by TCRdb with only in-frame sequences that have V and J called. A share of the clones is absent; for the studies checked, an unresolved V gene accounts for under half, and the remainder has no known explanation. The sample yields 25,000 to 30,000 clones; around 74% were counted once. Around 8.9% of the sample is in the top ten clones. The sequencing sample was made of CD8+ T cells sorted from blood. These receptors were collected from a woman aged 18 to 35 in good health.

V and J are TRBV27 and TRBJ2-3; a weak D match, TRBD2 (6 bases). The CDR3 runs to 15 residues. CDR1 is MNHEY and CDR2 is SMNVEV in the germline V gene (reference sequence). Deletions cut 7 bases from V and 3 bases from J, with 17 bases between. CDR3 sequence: CASNPKWGGTDTQYF. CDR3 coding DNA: TGTGCCAGCAATCCCAAATGGGGAGGAACAGATACGCAGTATTTT.

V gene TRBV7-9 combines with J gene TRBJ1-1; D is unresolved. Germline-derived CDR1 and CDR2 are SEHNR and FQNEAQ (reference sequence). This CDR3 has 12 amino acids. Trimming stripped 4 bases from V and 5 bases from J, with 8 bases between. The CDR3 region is CASSSWGTEAFF. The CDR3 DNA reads TGTGCCAGCAGCTCCTGGGGAACTGAAGCTTTCTTT.

Here the CDR3 reads CASSLGAGAMADQPQHF. CDR3 in DNA: TGTGCCAGCAGTTTAGGCGCAGGGGCCATGGCCGATCAGCCCCAGCATTTT. The V and J genes are TRBV27 and TRBJ1-5; maybe TRBD1 (6 bases). The V and J ends lost 2 bases and 5 bases respectively, with 19 bases between them. The CDR3 consists of 17 residues. Germline CDR1 is MNHEY and CDR2 is SMNVEV (reference sequence).

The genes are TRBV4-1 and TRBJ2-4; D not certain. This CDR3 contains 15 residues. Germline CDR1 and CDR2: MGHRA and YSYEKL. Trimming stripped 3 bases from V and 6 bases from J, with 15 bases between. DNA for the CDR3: TGCGCCAGCAGCCACGGACCCCCGATTGTAAACATTCAGTACTTC. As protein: CASSHGPPIVNIQYF.

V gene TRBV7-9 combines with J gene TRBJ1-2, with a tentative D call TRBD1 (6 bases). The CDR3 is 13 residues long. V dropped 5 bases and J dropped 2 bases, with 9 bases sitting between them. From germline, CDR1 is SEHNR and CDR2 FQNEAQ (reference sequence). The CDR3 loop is CASSPTGNYGYTF. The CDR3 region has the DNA TGTGCCAGCAGCCCCACAGGGAACTATGGCTACACCTTC. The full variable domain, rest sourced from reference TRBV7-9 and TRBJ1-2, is DTGVSQNPRHKITKRGQNVTFRCDPISEHNRLYWYRQTLGQGPEFLTYFQNEAQLEKSRLLSDRFSAERPKGSFSTLEIQRTEQGDSAMYLCASSPTGNYGYTFGSGTRLTVV.

CDR3 bases: TGTGCCAGCAGTGAAGGTGGGCACACAGATACGCAGTATTTT. Translated, it gives CASSEGGHTDTQYF. V and J are TRBV6-1 and TRBJ2-3; D is uncertain. The ends were cut back, 1 base at V and 2 bases at J, with 7 bases in the middle. The CDR3 contains 14 residues. The germline CDR1 and CDR2 sequences are MNHNS and SASEGT.

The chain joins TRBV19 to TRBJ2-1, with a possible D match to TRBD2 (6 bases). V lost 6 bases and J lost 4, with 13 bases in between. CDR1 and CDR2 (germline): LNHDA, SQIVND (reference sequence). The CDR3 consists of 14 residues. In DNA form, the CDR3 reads TGTGCCAGTAGGATCCGCGGGACGTACAATGAGCAGTTCTTC. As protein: CASRIRGTYNEQFF.

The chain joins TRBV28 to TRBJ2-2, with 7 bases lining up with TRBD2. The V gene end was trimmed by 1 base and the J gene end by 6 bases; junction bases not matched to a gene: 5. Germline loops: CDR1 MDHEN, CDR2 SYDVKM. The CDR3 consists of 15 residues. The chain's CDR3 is CASSLLREFPGELFF. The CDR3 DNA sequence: TGTGCCAGCAGTTTATTGCGGGAGTTTCCCGGGGAGCTGTTTTTT.

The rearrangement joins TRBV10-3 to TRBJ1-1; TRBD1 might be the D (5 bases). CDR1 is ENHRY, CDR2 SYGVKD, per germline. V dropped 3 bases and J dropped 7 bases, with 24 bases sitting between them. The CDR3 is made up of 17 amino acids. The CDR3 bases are TGTGCCATCAGTGAAGGTTGGGGGTCTGATCGGTTCGGTGAAGCTTTCTTT. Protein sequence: CAISEGWGSDRFGEAFF.

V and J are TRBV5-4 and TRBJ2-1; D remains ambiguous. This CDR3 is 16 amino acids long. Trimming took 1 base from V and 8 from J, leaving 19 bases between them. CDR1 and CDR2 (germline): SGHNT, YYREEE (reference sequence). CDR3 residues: CASSLRAWPLGDEQFF. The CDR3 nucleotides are TGTGCCAGCAGCTTGAGAGCTTGGCCCCTGGGTGATGAGCAGTTCTTC. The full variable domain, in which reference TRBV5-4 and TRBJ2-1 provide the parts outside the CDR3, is ETGVTQSPTHLIKTRGQQVTLRCSSQSGHNTVSWYQQALGQGPQFIFQYYREEENGRGNFPPRFSGLQFPNYSSELNVNALELDDSALYLCASSLRAWPLGDEQFFGPGTRLTVL.

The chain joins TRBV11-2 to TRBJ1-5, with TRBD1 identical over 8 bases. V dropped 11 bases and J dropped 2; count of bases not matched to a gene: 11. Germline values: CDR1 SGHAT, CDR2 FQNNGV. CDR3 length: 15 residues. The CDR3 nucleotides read TGTGCCCTTCAACAGGGGGTAAGTCGCAATCAGCCCCAGCATTTT. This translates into CALQQGVSRNQPQHF.

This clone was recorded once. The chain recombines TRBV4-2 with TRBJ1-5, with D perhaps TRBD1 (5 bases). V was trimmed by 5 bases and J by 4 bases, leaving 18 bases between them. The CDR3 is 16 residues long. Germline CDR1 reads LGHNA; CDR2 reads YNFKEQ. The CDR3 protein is CASSWTFDSGNQPQHF. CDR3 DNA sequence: TGTGCCAGCAGCTGGACCTTTGACAGCGGGAATCAGCCCCAGCATTTT.

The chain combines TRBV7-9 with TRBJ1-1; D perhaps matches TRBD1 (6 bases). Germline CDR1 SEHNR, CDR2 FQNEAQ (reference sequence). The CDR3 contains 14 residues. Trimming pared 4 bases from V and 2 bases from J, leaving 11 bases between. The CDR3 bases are TGTGCCAGCAGCTCCCAGACAGGTAACACTGAAGCTTTCTTT. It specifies CASSSQTGNTEAFF.

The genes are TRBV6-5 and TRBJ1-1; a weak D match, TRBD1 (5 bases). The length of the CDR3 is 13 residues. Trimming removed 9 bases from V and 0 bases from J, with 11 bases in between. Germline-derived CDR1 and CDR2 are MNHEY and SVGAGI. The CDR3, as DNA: TGTGCCAGTCGGGACGGTTTGAACACTGAAGCTTTCTTT. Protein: CASRDGLNTEAFF.

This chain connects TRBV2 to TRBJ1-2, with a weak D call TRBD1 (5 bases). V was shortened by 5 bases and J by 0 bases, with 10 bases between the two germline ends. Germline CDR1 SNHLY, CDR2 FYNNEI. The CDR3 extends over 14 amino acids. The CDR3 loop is CASSPTEANYGYTF. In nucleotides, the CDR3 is TGTGCCAGCAGTCCGACAGAAGCTAACTATGGCTACACCTTC.

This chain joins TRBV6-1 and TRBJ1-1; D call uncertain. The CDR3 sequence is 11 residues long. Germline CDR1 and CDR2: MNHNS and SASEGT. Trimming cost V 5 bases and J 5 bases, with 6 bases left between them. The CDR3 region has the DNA TGTGCCAGCAGTTCATTGACTGAAGCTTTCTTT. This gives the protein CASSSLTEAFF.

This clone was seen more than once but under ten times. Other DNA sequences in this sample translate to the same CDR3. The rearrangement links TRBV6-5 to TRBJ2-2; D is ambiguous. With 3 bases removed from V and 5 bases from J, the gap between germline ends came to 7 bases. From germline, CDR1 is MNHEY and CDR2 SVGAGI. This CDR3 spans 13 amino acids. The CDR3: CASSYSGTGELFF. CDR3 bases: TGTGCCAGCAGTTATAGTGGGACCGGGGAGCTGTTTTTT.

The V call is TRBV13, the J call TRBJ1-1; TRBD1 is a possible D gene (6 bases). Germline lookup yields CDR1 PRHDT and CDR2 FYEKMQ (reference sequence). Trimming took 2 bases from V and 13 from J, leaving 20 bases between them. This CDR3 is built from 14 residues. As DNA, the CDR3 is TGTGCCAGCAGCTTAAGGGGGGCCCCCGGGTCCGGTTTCTTT. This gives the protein CASSLRGAPGSGFF.

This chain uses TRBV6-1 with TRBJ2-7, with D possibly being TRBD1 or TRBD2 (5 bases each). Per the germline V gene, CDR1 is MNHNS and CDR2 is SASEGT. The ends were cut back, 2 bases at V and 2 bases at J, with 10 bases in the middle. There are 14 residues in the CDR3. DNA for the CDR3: TGTGCCAGCAGTGAACTACGGGGCCCCTACGAGCAGTACTTC. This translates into CASSELRGPYEQYF.